The 29 T cell receptor beta chains presented below share a single source sample, sequenced in a study of cytomegalovirus exposure and HLA in healthy donors. 60 Vbeta and 13 Jbeta primers were used in PCR. The repertoire was sequenced with immunoSEQ multiplex PCR; TCRdb's copy has only in-frame clones and lacks some. The data hold about 110,000 clones, with about 80% observed a single time. The specimen sequenced was PBMCs. Receptors originate from a woman between 40 and 55 years old in good health and CMV-seronegative.

The chain employs TRBV28 and TRBJ2-7, with 11 bases matching TRBD1. The CDR3 has 14 residues. V lost 3 bases to trimming and J lost 6 bases; unmatched junction nucleotides: 4. CDR1 is MDHEN and CDR2 is SYDVKM in the germline V gene. DNA for the CDR3: TGTGCCAGCAGTTTTTGGGGGACAGGGGGCGAGCAGTACTTC. As protein: CASSFWGTGGEQYF.

This clone showed up just a few times. The rearrangement uses TRBV5-1 and TRBJ2-1, with TRBD2 as a possible D gene (5 bases). The CDR3 is 13 residues long. Trimming took off 7 bases at V and 4 bases at J, with 12 bases between the two ends. The germline CDR1 and CDR2 sequences are SGHRS and YFSETQ. CDR3 nucleotide sequence: TGCGCCAGCTCGGGGAGAGTATACAATGAGCAGTTCTTC. As protein: CASSGRVYNEQFF.

CDR3 sequence reads: CAWSVNLAGALETQYF. CDR3 DNA: TGTGCCTGGAGTGTAAACCTAGCGGGAGCCTTGGAGACCCAGTACTTC. This sequence joins TRBV30 and TRBJ2-5, with TRBD2 identical over 10 bases. V shed 0 bases and J 5 bases; nucleotides not matched to a gene: 9. There are 16 residues in the CDR3. The germline V gene encodes CDR1 GTSNPN and CDR2 SVGIG (reference sequence).

This chain links TRBV7-4 with TRBJ2-7, with 7 bases that match TRBD2. Germline CDR1 SGHVT, CDR2 SQSDAQ. The J segment lost 3 bases and the V segment lost 5 bases, leaving 13 bases of the junction unmatched. The CDR3 length is 16 residues. The CDR3, as DNA: TGTGCCAGCAGCCCACGGTGCAGCGGGGAGGGCTACGAGCAGTACTTC. This codes for CASSPRCSGEGYEQYF.

The rearrangement joins TRBV30 to TRBJ1-4, with TRBD1 matching over 9 bases. CDR1 GTSNPN and CDR2 SVGIG come from the germline V gene (reference sequence). This CDR3 has 14 residues. The V and J ends lost 8 bases and 5 bases, in that order; junction bases with no gene match: 9. CDR3 protein: CAARPGQGNEKLFF. The CDR3 DNA reads as TGTGCCGCCAGGCCAGGACAGGGGAATGAAAAACTGTTTTTT.

The chain has TRBV19 and TRBJ1-2; no definite D call. Germline V lookup: CDR1 LNHDA, CDR2 SQIVND (reference sequence). The CDR3 has 15 residues. Trimming shortened V by 1 base and J by 1 base, and 10 bases separated the two germline ends. CDR3 nucleotides: TGTGCCAGTAGTATAGTCCGAGGGATTAACTATGGCTACACCTTC. Its protein product is CASSIVRGINYGYTF.

The chain links TRBV6-5 to TRBJ1-4, with 9 bases matching TRBD1. The CDR3 runs 15 residues. Germline V lookup: CDR1 MNHEY, CDR2 SVGAGI. V was clipped by 8 bases and J by 7 bases; unmatched bases: 11. CDR3 in amino acids: CASLPKQGAREKLFF. The CDR3 region has the DNA TGTGCCAGCCTACCGAAACAGGGGGCGCGTGAAAAACTGTTTTTT.

The rearrangement uses TRBV5-1 and TRBJ2-5; 8 positions match TRBD1. The CDR3 extends over 15 amino acids. The V and J ends lost 0 bases and 2 bases, in that order; junction bases with no gene match: 3. From germline, CDR1 is SGHRS and CDR2 YFSETQ. The CDR3 loop reads CASSLATGGQETQYF. As DNA, the CDR3 is TGCGCCAGCAGCTTGGCCACAGGGGGACAAGAGACCCAGTACTTC.

The chain combines TRBV2 with TRBJ1-6; D is uncertain. The CDR3 spans 14 residues. CDR1 and CDR2 from the germline V gene are SNHLY and FYNNEI. The germline V and J ends were trimmed by 3 bases and 4 bases, with 7 bases remaining between them. CDR3 coding DNA: TGTGCCAGCAGTGAGGAGCGATATAATTCACCCCTCCACTTT. This codes for CASSEERYNSPLHF.

V is TRBV4-3 and J is TRBJ2-3, with 9 bases that match TRBD2. This CDR3 spans 17 amino acids. V lost 1 base to trimming and J lost 2 bases; unmatched junction nucleotides: 7. Germline loops: CDR1 LGHNA, CDR2 YSLEER. The CDR3 spells CASSQVPSGATTDTQYF. The DNA for the CDR3 is TGCGCCAGCAGCCAAGTTCCTAGCGGGGCCACCACAGATACGCAGTATTTT.

The CDR3, as DNA: TGCGCCAGCAAGGCGGGATTGGGTGAAGCTTTCTTT. As protein: CASKAGLGEAFF. The V gene is TRBV10-2, the J gene TRBJ1-1; D is undetermined. V was pared by 7 bases and J by 7 bases, with 13 bases between. The length of the CDR3 is 12 residues. CDR1 is WSHSY and CDR2 is SAAADI in the germline V gene.

The chain is built from TRBV5-1 and TRBJ2-7; D possibly corresponds to TRBD2 (5 bases). Germline V gene data show CDR1 as SGHRS and CDR2 as YFSETQ. Trimming took 4 bases from V and 0 from J, leaving 14 bases between them. The CDR3 is 15 amino acids. CDR3 bases: TGCGCCAGCAGCCACCAGACGGGAAGCTCCTACGAGCAGTACTTC. This encodes CASSHQTGSSYEQYF.

The chain carries TRBV19 and TRBJ1-5; D call uncertain. V was shortened by 5 bases and J by 3 bases, with 8 bases between the two germline ends. Germline loops: CDR1 LNHDA, CDR2 SQIVND (reference sequence). CDR3 length equals 13 residues. The CDR3 protein is CASSDRHNQPQHF. The CDR3 region has the DNA TGTGCCAGTAGTGATCGACACAATCAGCCCCAGCATTTT.

The rearrangement links TRBV27 to TRBJ2-3; TRBD2 matches 15 bases. From germline, CDR1 is MNHEY and CDR2 SMNVEV (reference sequence). The CDR3 totals 18 residues. Trimming cost V 2 bases and J 3 bases; bases outside gene matches: 6. The CDR3 DNA sequence: TGTGCCAGCAGTTTAGGACTAGCGGGAGGGCCTGTGACAGATACGCAGTATTTT. Its translation is CASSLGLAGGPVTDTQYF.

The genes are TRBV28 and TRBJ2-5; TRBD2 might be the D (6 bases). The CDR3 spans 17 residues. V was pared by 2 bases and J by 3 bases, with 19 bases between. Looked up from germline, CDR1 is MDHEN and CDR2 is SYDVKM. CDR3 nucleotides: TGTGCCAGCAGTTTAACCCCCCAGGGCACGGGAGAAGAGACCCAGTACTTC. Protein sequence: CASSLTPQGTGEETQYF. The full variable domain, with the rest looked up from reference TRBV28 and TRBJ2-5, is DVKVTQSSRYLVKRTGEKVFLECVQDMDHENMFWYRQDPGLGLRLIYFSYDVKMKEKGDIPEGYSVSREKKERFSLILESASTNQTSMYLCASSLTPQGTGEETQYFGPGTRLLVL.

V usage is TRBV18 and J usage is TRBJ1-4; D remains ambiguous. Germline values: CDR1 KGHSH, CDR2 LQKENI. V gave up 2 bases and J gave up 0 bases, with 13 bases separating them. The CDR3 length is 17 residues. This CDR3 is CASSPFASLATNEKLFF. CDR3 DNA: TGTGCCAGCTCACCATTCGCCTCACTCGCAACTAATGAAAAACTGTTTTTT.

This sequence joins TRBV18 and TRBJ1-1; 8 bases fit TRBD1. Trimming took 4 bases from V and 1 from J; bases not matched to a gene: 5. Per the germline V gene, CDR1 is KGHSH and CDR2 is LQKENI. The CDR3 totals 15 residues. The CDR3 nucleotides are TGTGCCAGCTCACAAACGGGACAGGCGAACACTGAAGCTTTCTTT. It encodes CASSQTGQANTEAFF. Full variable domain (remainder filled in from reference TRBV18 and TRBJ1-1): NAGVMQNPRHLVRRRGQEARLRCSPMKGHSHVYWYRQLPEEGLKFMVYLQKENIIDESGMPKERFSAEFPKEGPSILRIQQVVRGDSAAYFCASSQTGQANTEAFFGQGTRLTVV.

This chain's CDR3 is CATSRGWFLNEQYF. In DNA form, the CDR3 reads TGTGCCACCAGCAGAGGGTGGTTCTTGAACGAGCAGTACTTC. The genes are TRBV15 and TRBJ2-5, with no clear D. The DNA end favors TRBJ2-7, so the J call may be wrong. Germline V lookup: CDR1 LNHNV, CDR2 YYDKDF (reference sequence). This CDR3 is built from 14 residues.

This chain joins TRBV5-4 and TRBJ2-7; D perhaps matches TRBD1 (6 bases). V lost 4 bases and J 2 bases, leaving 16 bases between the germline ends. The CDR3 extends over 15 amino acids. Looked up from germline, CDR1 is SGHNT and CDR2 is YYREEE (reference sequence). The CDR3 nucleotides are TGTGCCAGCAGCACCCGGGACATGACCGCCTACGAGCAGTACTTC. The encoded protein is CASSTRDMTAYEQYF.

With regard to this clone: At one end, the junction sequence differs from germline, possibly due to a read error. The chain has TRBV7-2 and TRBJ1-1, with unresolved D. The germline V gene has CDR1 SGHTA and CDR2 FQGNSA. The CDR3 runs to 15 residues. CDR3 DNA: TGTGTCAGCAGCCAACGAATACACATGAACACTGAAGCTTTCTTT. Its protein is CVSSQRIHMNTEAFF.

The chain joins TRBV7-2 to TRBJ2-2; 13 bases line up with TRBD2. J gave up 8 bases and V 4 bases, and 10 bases lay outside the gene matches. Germline-derived CDR1 and CDR2 are SGHTA and FQGNSA. The CDR3 is 17 residues long. CDR3 bases: TGTGCCAGCAGCTCCCGCCGGACTAGCGGGGGACCAGGGGAGCTGTTTTTT. This gives the protein CASSSRRTSGGPGELFF.

This rearrangement joins TRBV27 to TRBJ2-1; 13 bases are shared with TRBD2. The CDR3 totals 17 residues. Trimming cost V 6 bases and J 6 bases; bases outside gene matches: 11. Germline V CDR1 and CDR2: MNHEY, SMNVEV (reference sequence). The CDR3 DNA follows: TGTGCCAGCAGACCTTGGACTAGCGGGAGTGAGGGCAATGAGCAGTTCTTC. Its protein product is CASRPWTSGSEGNEQFF.

For this clone: A junction end diverges from the germline sequence, so it may reflect a read error. The V and J genes are TRBV5-1 and TRBJ2-5; D is undetermined. The germline V gene encodes CDR1 SGHRS and CDR2 YFSETQ. The CDR3 extends over 14 amino acids. CDR3 nucleotide sequence: TGCGCCAGCAGCCTCTCGACTCGAGGAGAGGCCCAGTACTTC. Its translation is CASSLSTRGEAQYF.

The J gene is TRBJ2-5, the V gene TRBV27, with a tentative D call TRBD2 (5 bases). CDR3 length equals 15 residues. Trimming left V 6 bases short and J 1 base short, with 15 bases between. Per the germline V gene, CDR1 is MNHEY and CDR2 is SMNVEV (reference sequence). The CDR3 nucleotides are TGTGCCAGCAGCTCCCGGAGGATGGCCCAAGAGACCCAGTACTTC. This sequence encodes CASSSRRMAQETQYF.

The chain carries TRBV7-2 and TRBJ1-2, with TRBD1 identical over 11 bases. V was pared by 3 bases and J by 4 bases, with 4 bases of the junction left unmatched. The length of the CDR3 is 15 residues. The germline CDR1 and CDR2 sequences are SGHTA and FQGNSA. CDR3 sequence: CASSLDGTGGYGYTF. DNA for the CDR3: TGTGCCAGCAGCTTGGACGGGACAGGGGGCTATGGCTACACCTTC.

V and J are TRBV30 and TRBJ2-1, with 10 positions matching TRBD2. Unmatched junction bases numbered 9, after V lost 3 bases and J lost 4 bases. The CDR3 is 16 amino acids. CDR1 and CDR2 from the germline V gene are GTSNPN and SVGIG (reference sequence). CDR3 amino acids: CAWRGTLAGKYNEQFF. The CDR3 region has the DNA TGTGCCTGGAGGGGCACACTAGCGGGGAAATACAATGAGCAGTTCTTC. Full variable domain (rest looked up from reference TRBV30 and TRBJ2-1): SQTIHQWPATLVQPVGSPLSLECTVEGTSNPNLYWYRQAAGRGLQLLFYSVGIGQISSEVPQNLSASRPQDRQFILSSKKLLLSDSGFYLCAWRGTLAGKYNEQFFGPGTRLTVL.

This clone turned up a few times. CDR3 residues: CASSQESSHYEQYF. Here the CDR3 DNA reads TGTGCCAGCAGCCAAGAGTCTAGCCACTACGAGCAGTACTTC. V usage is TRBV4-2 and J usage is TRBJ2-7; maybe TRBD2 (5 bases). The CDR3 has 14 amino acids. Germline V lookup: CDR1 LGHNA, CDR2 YNFKEQ. Trimming removed 0 bases at V and 3 bases at J, with 9 bases between.

The chain uses TRBV4-3 and TRBJ2-3, with 9 positions matching TRBD2. Unmatched junction bases numbered 10, after V lost 3 bases and J lost 0 bases. Germline-derived CDR1 and CDR2 are LGHNA and YSLEER. The CDR3 is made up of 18 amino acids. The CDR3 protein is CASSHRGGGVFSTDTQYF. In DNA, the CDR3 is TGCGCCAGCAGCCATAGGGGCGGGGGGGTCTTTAGCACAGATACGCAGTATTTT.

The rearrangement uses TRBV28 and TRBJ1-1; possible D gene TRBD1, 5 bases. There are 15 residues in the CDR3. The V gene's germline CDR1 is MDHEN and CDR2 SYDVKM. V lost 2 bases and J lost 2, with 12 bases in between. CDR3 DNA sequence: TGTGCCAGCAGTTTACCGACAGCTCTAAACACTGAAGCTTTCTTT. Translation gives CASSLPTALNTEAFF.